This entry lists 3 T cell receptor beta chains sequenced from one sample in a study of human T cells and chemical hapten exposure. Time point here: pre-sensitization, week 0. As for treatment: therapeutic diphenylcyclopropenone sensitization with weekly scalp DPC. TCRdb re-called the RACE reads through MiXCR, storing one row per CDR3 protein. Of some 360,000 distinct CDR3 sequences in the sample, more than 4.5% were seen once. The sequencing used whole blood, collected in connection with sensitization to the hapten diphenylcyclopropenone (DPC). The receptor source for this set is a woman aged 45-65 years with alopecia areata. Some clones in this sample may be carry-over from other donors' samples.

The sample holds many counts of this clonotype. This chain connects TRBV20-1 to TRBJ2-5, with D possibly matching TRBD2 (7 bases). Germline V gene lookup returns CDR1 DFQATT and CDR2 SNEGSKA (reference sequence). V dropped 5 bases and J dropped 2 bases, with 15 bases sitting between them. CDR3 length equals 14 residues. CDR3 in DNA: TGCAGTGCTGGGGGGGGCGAGATGCAAGAGACCCAGTACTTC. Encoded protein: CSAGGGEMQETQYF.

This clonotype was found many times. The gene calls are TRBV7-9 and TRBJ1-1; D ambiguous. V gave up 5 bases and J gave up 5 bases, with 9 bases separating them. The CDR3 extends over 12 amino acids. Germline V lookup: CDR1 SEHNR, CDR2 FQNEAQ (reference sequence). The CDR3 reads CASSPLWTEAFF. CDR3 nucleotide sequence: TGTGCCAGCAGCCCTCTGTGGACTGAAGCTTTCTTT.

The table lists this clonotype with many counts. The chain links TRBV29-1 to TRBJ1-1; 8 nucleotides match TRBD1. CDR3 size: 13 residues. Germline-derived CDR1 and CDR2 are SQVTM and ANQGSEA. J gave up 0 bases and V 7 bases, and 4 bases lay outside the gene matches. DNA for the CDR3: TGCAGCGGTCAGGACAGGGTGAACACTGAAGCTTTCTTT. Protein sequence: CSGQDRVNTEAFF.